This T cell receptor (beta chain) originates from a study of post-analysis software for immune sequencing data. Study summary: Relapsing-remitting, secondary progressive and progressive-relapsing courses of multiple sclerosis were included.

For this clonotype: As yet, its antigen is unknown.

Overall study results and limits: Same-batch preparations were strongly co-clustered by F measure. Elevated frequency relative to controls characterized four or five TRBV segments in patients, TRBV5-6, TRBV5-1 and TRBV20-1 among them. Significantly lower normalized Chao1 diversity was seen in multiple sclerosis patients than in controls.

V lost 5 bases and J lost 4, with 14 bases in between. This CDR3 is built from 15 residues. From germline, CDR1 is SGHTA and CDR2 FQGNSA. The authors incorporated unique molecular identifiers into the TCR beta cDNA libraries. T cells numbering roughly 0.85 to 11 million gave rise to roughly 0.5 million cDNA molecules. One entry per CDR3 protein results from TCRdb running MiXCR on the PCR reads. The sample contains 800,000 to 950,000 distinct CDR3 sequences, roughly 50% of which appear only once. The V call is TRBV7-2, the J call TRBJ1-4; D might be TRBD1 (6 bases). The material sequenced was blood. The TCR was taken from a girl aged 10-17 years with multiple sclerosis. The CDR3 DNA sequence: TGTGCCAGCAGCCCAAGGGGGGCCTATAATGAAAAACTGTTTTTT. Protein sequence: CASSPRGAYNEKLFF.